This T cell receptor (beta chain) was captured by sequencing in a study of beta chain features in type 1 diabetes. Findings of the study overall: Among all four CD4+ subsets, Type 1 diabetes patients had TCRB CDR3s that were moderately but significantly shorter. In cDNA sequencing, cells with high TCR expression could be over-represented. A greater similarity of naive, central memory and Treg TCRB repertoires was seen among patients than among healthy donors. A potential influence of HLA type upon TCRB rearrangement remained unresolved herein.

For this clone: Its antigen is not identified.

The entirety of the isolated RNA underwent reverse transcription, so expressed TCRB transcripts were sequenced. Only in-frame clones appear in the TCRdb table, and some are missing; sequencing was by immunoSEQ multiplex PCR. The profile covers hundreds of thousands of clones, with about an eighth appearing a single time and 0.045% to 0.06% taken by the ten largest. The CDR3 spans 17 residues. Sequencing input: naive CD4+ T cells from blood. The receptor was isolated from a woman in her late teens or twenties in good health. This rearrangement joins TRBV21-1 to TRBJ2-7; the tabulated D call, TRBD1, remains unverified against the DNA. TRBV21-1 is a pseudogene segment. The DNA for the CDR3 is TGTGCCAGCAGCAAAGACCGCGACAGGGGAAGCCCCTACGAGCAGTACGTC. Protein sequence: CASSKDRDRGSPYEQYV.